What follows are 9 T cell receptor beta chains derived from one specimen sequenced in a study of cytomegalovirus exposure and HLA in healthy donors. Amplification used 60 Vbeta primers and 13 Jbeta primers. Assay: immunoSEQ multiplex PCR; the TCRdb copy retains only in-frame clones and omits some. The sample lists more than 95,000 clones, roughly 75% occurring once. Input material: PBMCs. Receptor source: a female donor in good health and CMV-seronegative.

This chain connects TRBV6-1 to TRBJ1-2; 9 bases line up with TRBD1. The germline CDR1 and CDR2 sequences are MNHNS and SASEGT. The CDR3 runs to 13 residues. J was trimmed by 6 bases and V by 3 bases; bases with no gene match: 2. The CDR3 is CASSEGTGNGYTF. The DNA for the CDR3 is TGTGCCAGCAGTGAGGGGACAGGGAATGGCTACACCTTC.

The gene calls are TRBV6-5 and TRBJ2-1, with unresolved D. In germline, CDR1 is MNHEY, CDR2 SVGAGI. The ends were cut back, 2 bases at V and 1 base at J, with 9 bases in the middle. The CDR3 covers 15 residues. The CDR3 DNA reads TGTGCCAGCAGTTACGAGCGCTTATCCTACAATGAGCAGTTCTTC. Its protein is CASSYERLSYNEQFF.

This sequence joins TRBV4-1 and TRBJ2-1; possibly TRBD1 for D (5 bases). Germline V gene sequence: CDR1 MGHRA, CDR2 YSYEKL. Trimming shortened V by 1 base and J by 3 bases, and 13 bases separated the two germline ends. The CDR3 covers 16 residues. The CDR3 loop reads CASSQGSRAGYNEQFF. CDR3 coding DNA: TGCGCCAGCAGCCAAGGGTCCAGGGCCGGCTACAATGAGCAGTTCTTC.

This chain joins TRBV11-1 and TRBJ2-7, with a possible D match to TRBD1 (6 bases). Per germline, CDR1 SGHAT and CDR2 FQDESV (reference sequence). The germline V and J ends were trimmed by 4 bases and 2 bases, with 18 bases remaining between them. This CDR3 has 16 amino acids. CDR3 bases: TGTGCCAGCAGCTGGGGGACATCCTATGGGACCTACGAGCAGTACTTC. Encoded protein: CASSWGTSYGTYEQYF.

This chain's CDR3 is CASSLDLKSSYEQYF. The CDR3 coding sequence is TGTGCCAGCAGCTTGGACCTAAAAAGCTCCTACGAGCAGTACTTC. J is TRBJ2-7 and V is TRBV5-4; D is undetermined. V was trimmed by 0 bases and J by 0 bases, leaving 10 bases between them. Germline V CDR1 and CDR2: SGHNT, YYREEE (reference sequence). This CDR3 contains 15 residues. Full variable domain (remainder filled in from reference TRBV5-4 and TRBJ2-7): ETGVTQSPTHLIKTRGQQVTLRCSSQSGHNTVSWYQQALGQGPQFIFQYYREEENGRGNFPPRFSGLQFPNYSSELNVNALELDDSALYLCASSLDLKSSYEQYFGPGTRLTVT.

This clone was picked up a small number of times. This chain links TRBV4-1 with TRBJ2-7, with D hard to call. Trimming removed 0 bases at V and 4 bases at J, with 7 bases between. Germline-derived CDR1 and CDR2 are MGHRA and YSYEKL. The CDR3 is 13 amino acids. CDR3 sequence (DNA): TGCGCCAGCAGCCAAGACCACTCGTACGAGCAGTACTTC. Its translation: CASSQDHSYEQYF.

Here the CDR3 reads CAWSIRGGTDTQYF. The DNA for the CDR3 is TGTGCCTGGAGTATCCGGGGGGGAACAGATACGCAGTATTTT. This sequence joins TRBV30 and TRBJ2-3, with 8 bases fitting TRBD2. With V trimmed by 2 bases and J by 3 bases, 4 bases remained unmatched. The CDR3 sequence is 14 residues long. The germline V gene has CDR1 GTSNPN and CDR2 SVGIG (reference sequence).

The V call is TRBV25-1, the J call TRBJ2-1, with TRBD1 identical over 7 bases. The CDR3 is 14 residues long. Looked up from germline, CDR1 is MGHDK and CDR2 is SYGVNS. V dropped 7 bases and J dropped 8; count of bases not matched to a gene: 11. The CDR3 DNA sequence: TGTGCCAGCAAGAGCCAGGGGGAATGGGATGAGCAGTTCTTC. Residues: CASKSQGEWDEQFF.

The chain carries TRBV9 and TRBJ1-4, with a weak D call TRBD1 (6 bases). Trimming removed 0 bases at V and 8 bases at J, with 11 bases between. In germline, CDR1 is SGDLS, CDR2 YYNGEE. There are 14 residues in the CDR3. CDR3 sequence: CASSVEQGGEKLFF. In DNA form, the CDR3 reads TGTGCCAGCAGCGTAGAACAGGGTGGGGAAAAACTGTTTTTT.